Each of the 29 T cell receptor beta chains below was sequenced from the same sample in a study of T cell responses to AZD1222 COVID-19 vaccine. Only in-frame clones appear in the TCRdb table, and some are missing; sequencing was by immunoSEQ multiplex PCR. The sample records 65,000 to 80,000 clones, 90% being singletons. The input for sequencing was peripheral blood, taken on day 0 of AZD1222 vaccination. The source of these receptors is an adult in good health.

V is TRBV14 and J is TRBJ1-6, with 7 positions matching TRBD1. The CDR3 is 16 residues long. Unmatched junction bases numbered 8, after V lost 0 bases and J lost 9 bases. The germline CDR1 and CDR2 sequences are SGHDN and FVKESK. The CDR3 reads CASSQDIGTVSSPLHF. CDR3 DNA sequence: TGTGCCAGCAGCCAAGATATAGGGACAGTGAGTTCACCCCTCCACTTT.

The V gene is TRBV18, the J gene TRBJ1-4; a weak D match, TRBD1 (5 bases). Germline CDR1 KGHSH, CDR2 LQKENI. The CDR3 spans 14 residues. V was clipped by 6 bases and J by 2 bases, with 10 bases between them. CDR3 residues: CASSSTATNEKLFF. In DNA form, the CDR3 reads TGTGCCAGCTCGTCGACAGCCACTAATGAAAAACTGTTTTTT. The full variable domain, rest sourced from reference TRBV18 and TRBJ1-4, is NAGVMQNPRHLVRRRGQEARLRCSPMKGHSHVYWYRQLPEEGLKFMVYLQKENIIDESGMPKERFSAEFPKEGPSILRIQQVVRGDSAAYFCASSSTATNEKLFFGSGTQLSVL.

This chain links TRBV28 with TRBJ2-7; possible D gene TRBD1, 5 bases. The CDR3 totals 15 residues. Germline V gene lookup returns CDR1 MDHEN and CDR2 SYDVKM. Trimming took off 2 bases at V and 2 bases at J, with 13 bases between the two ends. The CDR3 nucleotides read TGTGCCAGCAGTTTACCCCCTTCCAGGGCCTACGAGCAGTACTTC. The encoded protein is CASSLPPSRAYEQYF. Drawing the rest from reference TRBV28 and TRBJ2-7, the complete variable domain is DVKVTQSSRYLVKRTGEKVFLECVQDMDHENMFWYRQDPGLGLRLIYFSYDVKMKEKGDIPEGYSVSREKKERFSLILESASTNQTSMYLCASSLPPSRAYEQYFGPGTRLTVT.

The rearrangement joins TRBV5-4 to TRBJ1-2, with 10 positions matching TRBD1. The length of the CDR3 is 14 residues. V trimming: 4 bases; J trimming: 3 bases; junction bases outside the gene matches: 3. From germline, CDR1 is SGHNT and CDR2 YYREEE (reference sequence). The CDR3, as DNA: TGTGCCAGCAGCGACAGGGGGCGAGACTATGGCTACACCTTC. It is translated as CASSDRGRDYGYTF.

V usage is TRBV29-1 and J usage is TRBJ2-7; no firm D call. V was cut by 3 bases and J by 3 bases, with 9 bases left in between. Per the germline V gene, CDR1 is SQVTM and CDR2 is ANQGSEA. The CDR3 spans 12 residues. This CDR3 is CSVEIGDYEQYF. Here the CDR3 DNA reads TGCAGCGTTGAGATTGGAGACTACGAGCAGTACTTC.

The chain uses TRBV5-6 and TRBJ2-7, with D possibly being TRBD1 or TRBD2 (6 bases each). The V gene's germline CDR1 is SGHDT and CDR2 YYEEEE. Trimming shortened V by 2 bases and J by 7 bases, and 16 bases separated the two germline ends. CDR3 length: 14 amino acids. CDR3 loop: CASSFGGPFWEQYF. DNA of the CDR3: TGTGCCAGCAGCTTTGGGGGGCCATTCTGGGAGCAGTACTTC. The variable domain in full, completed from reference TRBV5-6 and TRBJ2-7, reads DAGVTQSPTHLIKTRGQQVTLRCSPKSGHDTVSWYQQALGQGPQFIFQYYEEEERQRGNFPDRFSGHQFPNYSSELNVNALLLGDSALYLCASSFGGPFWEQYFGPGTRLTVT.

CDR3: CASSLGDSIAFF. CDR3 bases: TGTGCCAGCAGCTTGGGGGACAGCATAGCTTTCTTT. The chain recombines TRBV7-8 with TRBJ1-1; 7 bases fit TRBD1. Germline V lookup: CDR1 SGHVS, CDR2 FQNEAQ. Losses at the gene ends were 3 bases for V and 10 bases for J; bases not matched to a gene: 5. The CDR3 runs 12 residues.

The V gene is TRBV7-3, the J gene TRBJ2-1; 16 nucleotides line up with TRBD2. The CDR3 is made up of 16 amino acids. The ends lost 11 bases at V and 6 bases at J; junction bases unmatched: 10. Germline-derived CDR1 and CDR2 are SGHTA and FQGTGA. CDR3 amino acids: CASGTSGRANRNEQFF. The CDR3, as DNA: TGTGCCTCCGGGACTAGCGGGAGGGCCAATCGCAATGAGCAGTTCTTC.

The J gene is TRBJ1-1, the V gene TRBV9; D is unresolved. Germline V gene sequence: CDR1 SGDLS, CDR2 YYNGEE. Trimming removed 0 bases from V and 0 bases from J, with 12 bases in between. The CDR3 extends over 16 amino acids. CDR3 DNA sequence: TGTGCCAGCAGCGTAGGGAGTGTCCTACTGAACACTGAAGCTTTCTTT. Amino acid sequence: CASSVGSVLLNTEAFF.

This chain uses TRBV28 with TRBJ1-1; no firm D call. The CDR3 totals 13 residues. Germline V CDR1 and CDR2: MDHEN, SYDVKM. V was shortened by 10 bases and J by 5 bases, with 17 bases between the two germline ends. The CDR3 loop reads CATFNGGVTEAFF. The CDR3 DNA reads TGTGCCACTTTCAACGGCGGTGTTACTGAAGCTTTCTTT.

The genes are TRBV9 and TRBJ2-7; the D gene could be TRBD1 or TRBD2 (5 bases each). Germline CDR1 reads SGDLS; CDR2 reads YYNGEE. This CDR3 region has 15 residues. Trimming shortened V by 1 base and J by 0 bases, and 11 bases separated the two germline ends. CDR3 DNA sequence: TGTGCCAGCAGCGTACGGGGCGCCAGCTCCTACGAGCAGTACTTC. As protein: CASSVRGASSYEQYF.

The CDR3 here is CASSYRQGDSPLHF. For the CDR3, the DNA is TGTGCCAGCAGCTACAGACAGGGGGATTCACCCCTCCACTTT. The J gene is TRBJ1-6, the V gene TRBV7-6; 9 bases align to TRBD1. Germline values: CDR1 SGHVS, CDR2 FNYEAQ. This CDR3 is built from 14 residues. The V and J ends lost 4 bases and 8 bases, in that order; junction bases with no gene match: 3.

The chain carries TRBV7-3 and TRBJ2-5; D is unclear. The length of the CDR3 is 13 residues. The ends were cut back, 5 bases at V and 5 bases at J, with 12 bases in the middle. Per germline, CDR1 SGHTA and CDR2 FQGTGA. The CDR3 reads CASSTLGWETQYF. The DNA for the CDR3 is TGTGCCAGCAGCACCCTAGGATGGGAGACCCAGTACTTC.

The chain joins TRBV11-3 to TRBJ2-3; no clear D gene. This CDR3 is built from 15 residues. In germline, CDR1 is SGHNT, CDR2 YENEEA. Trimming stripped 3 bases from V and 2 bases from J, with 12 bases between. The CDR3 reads CASSLTLGLTDTQYF. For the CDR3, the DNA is TGTGCCAGCAGCTTGACTCTAGGGCTCACAGATACGCAGTATTTT.

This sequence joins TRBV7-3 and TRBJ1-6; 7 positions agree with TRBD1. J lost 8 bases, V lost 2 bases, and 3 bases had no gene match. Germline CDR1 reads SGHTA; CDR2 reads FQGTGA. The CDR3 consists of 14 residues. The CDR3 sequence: CASSLRGTDSPLHF. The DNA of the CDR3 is TGTGCCAGCAGCTTACGGGGGACAGATTCACCCCTCCACTTT.

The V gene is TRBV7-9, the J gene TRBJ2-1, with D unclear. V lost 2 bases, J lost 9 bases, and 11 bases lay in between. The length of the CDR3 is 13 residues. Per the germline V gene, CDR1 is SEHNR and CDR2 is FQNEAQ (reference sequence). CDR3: CASSLIGRGEQFF. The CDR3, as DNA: TGTGCCAGCAGCTTAATCGGGCGTGGTGAGCAGTTCTTC.

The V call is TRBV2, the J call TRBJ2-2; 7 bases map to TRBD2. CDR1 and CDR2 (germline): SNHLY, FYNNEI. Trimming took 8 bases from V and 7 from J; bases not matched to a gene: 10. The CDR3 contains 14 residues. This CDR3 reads CASELGRVGGELFF. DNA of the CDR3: TGTGCCAGCGAACTAGGGAGGGTTGGCGGGGAGCTGTTTTTT. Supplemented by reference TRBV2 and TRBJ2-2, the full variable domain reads EPEVTQTPSHQVTQMGQEVILRCVPISNHLYFYWYRQILGQKVEFLVSFYNNEISEKSEIFDDQFSVERPDGSNFTLKIRSTKLEDSAMYFCASELGRVGGELFFGEGSRLTVL.

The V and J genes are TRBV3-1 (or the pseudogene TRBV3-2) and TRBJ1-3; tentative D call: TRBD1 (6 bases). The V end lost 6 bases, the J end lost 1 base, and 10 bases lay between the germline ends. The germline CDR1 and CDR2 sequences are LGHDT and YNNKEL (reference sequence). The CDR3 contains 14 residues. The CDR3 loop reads CASSYTGSGNTIYF. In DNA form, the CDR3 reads TGTGCCAGCAGTTATACAGGGTCTGGAAACACCATATATTTT.

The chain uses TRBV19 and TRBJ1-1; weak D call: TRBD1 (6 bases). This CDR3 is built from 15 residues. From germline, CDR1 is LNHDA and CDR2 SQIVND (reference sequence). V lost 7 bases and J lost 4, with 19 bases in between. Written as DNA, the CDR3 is TGTGCCAGTAATTTGATAGGGCAGGGGAGCACTGAAGCTTTCTTT. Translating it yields CASNLIGQGSTEAFF.

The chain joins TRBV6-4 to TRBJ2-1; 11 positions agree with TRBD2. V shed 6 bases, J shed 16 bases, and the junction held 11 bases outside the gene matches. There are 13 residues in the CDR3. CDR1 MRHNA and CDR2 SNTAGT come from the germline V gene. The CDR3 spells CASRPGTSGKAFF. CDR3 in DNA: TGTGCCAGCAGGCCCGGGACTAGCGGAAAAGCTTTCTTC.

The CDR3 DNA is TGTGCCAGCAGCGTAGCTGGGGTGCGTTCAGATACGCAGTATTTT. Its protein is CASSVAGVRSDTQYF. The gene calls are TRBV9 and TRBJ2-3; D not resolved. V lost 0 bases, J lost 4 bases, and 12 bases lay in between. There are 15 residues in the CDR3. Germline V CDR1 and CDR2: SGDLS, YYNGEE. Combining the CDR3 with reference TRBV9 and TRBJ2-3 gives the whole variable domain DSGVTQTPKHLITATGQRVTLRCSPRSGDLSVYWYQQSLDQGLQFLIQYYNGEERAKGNILERFSAQQFPDLHSELNLSSLELGDSALYFCASSVAGVRSDTQYFGPGTRLTVL.

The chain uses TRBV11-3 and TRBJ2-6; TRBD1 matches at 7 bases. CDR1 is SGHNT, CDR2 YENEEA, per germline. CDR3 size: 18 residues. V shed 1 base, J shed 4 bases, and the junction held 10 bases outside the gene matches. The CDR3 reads CASSLGVRGRSGANVLTF. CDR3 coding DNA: TGTGCCAGCAGCTTAGGGGTCAGGGGGAGATCCGGGGCCAACGTCCTGACTTTC.

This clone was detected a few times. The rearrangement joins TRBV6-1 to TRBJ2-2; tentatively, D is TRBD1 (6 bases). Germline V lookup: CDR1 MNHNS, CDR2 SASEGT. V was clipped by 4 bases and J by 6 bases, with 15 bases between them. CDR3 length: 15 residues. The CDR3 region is CASSAEQGGAGELFF. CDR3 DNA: TGTGCCAGCAGTGCCGAACAGGGCGGCGCCGGGGAGCTGTTTTTT.

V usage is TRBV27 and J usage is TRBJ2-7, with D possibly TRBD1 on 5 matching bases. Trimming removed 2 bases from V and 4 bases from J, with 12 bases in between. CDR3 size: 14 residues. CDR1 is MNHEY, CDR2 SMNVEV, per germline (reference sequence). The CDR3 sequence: CASSLVTASYEQYF. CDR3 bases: TGTGCCAGCAGTTTAGTGACAGCCTCATACGAGCAGTACTTC.

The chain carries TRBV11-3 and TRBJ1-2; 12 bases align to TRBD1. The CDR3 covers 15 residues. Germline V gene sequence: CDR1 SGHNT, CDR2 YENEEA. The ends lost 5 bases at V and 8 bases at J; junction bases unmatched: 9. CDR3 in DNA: TGTGCCAGCAGCCCAGGTGGGGACAGGGGGCGAGGCTACACCTTC. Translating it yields CASSPGGDRGRGYTF.

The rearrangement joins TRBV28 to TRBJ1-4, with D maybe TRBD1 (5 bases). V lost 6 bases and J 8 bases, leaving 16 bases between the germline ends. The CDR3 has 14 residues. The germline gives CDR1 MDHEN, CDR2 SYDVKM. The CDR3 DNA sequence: TGTGCCAGCAGAGGCGGACAAAGAACAGAAAAACTGTTTTTT. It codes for CASRGGQRTEKLFF.

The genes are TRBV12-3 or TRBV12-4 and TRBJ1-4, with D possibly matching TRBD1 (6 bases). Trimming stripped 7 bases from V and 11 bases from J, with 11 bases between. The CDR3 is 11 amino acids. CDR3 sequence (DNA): TGTGCCAGCACCTTTGGGGGCAAACTGTTTTTT. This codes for CASTFGGKLFF.

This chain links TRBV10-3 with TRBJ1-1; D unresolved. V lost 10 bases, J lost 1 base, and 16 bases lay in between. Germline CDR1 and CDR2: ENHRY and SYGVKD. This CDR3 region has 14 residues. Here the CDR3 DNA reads TGTGCCACCTTGGGGATTGGCAGGAACACTGAAGCTTTCTTT. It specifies CATLGIGRNTEAFF.

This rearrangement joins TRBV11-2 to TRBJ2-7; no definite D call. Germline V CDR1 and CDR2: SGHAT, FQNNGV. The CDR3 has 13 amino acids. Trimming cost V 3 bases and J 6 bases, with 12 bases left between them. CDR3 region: CASSLQPLAEQYF. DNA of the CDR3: TGTGCCAGCAGCTTGCAACCTCTCGCCGAGCAGTACTTC.